This TCR beta chain was obtained from a study of T cells in women clearing cervical HPV infection. V dropped 2 bases and J dropped 6 bases, with 12 bases sitting between them. Germline-derived CDR1 and CDR2 are SGHTS and YDEGEE. CDR3 length: 14 amino acids. Produced via immunoSEQ multiplex PCR; TCRdb's table is partial and in-frame only. This sample lists roughly 13,000 clones; its ten largest clones have approximately 7.1%. Study-level findings and limits: TRBV6-7 abundance was lower in cases than controls (about 0.099% versus 0.16%).

With respect to this clone: Antigen: not known. The CDR3 goes on 3 residues after the read ends, and that part is filled in from the germline J gene.

The origin of this receptor is a woman between 18 and 70 years old with a cervical HPV16 infection that either progressed to CIN3+ or cleared (not recorded which). The chain couples TRBV5-8 to TRBJ1-5; D possibly corresponds to TRBD1 (6 bases). Material: blood buffy coat. CDR3 DNA (partial): TGTGCCAGCAGCTTATACAGGGAAGGTCAGCCC. It encodes CASSLYREGQP. The entire CDR3 sequence reads CASSLYREGQPQHF.